These 8 T cell receptor beta chains originate from one sample sequenced in a study of cytotoxic CD8 clonotypes in ibrutinib-treated CLL. The protocol was immunoSEQ multiplex PCR, while the TCRdb copy is restricted to in-frame clones and leaves out a portion. The table has about 130,000 clones, over 60% seen once; the top ten hold more than 10%. The specimen comprised PBMCs, sampled after 12 months of ibrutinib treatment. The source is a human donor with chronic lymphocytic leukemia.

The rearrangement joins TRBV30 to TRBJ2-5; D is unclear. The CDR3 is 12 amino acids. CDR1 and CDR2 from the germline V gene are GTSNPN and SVGIG (reference sequence). Trimming took off 2 bases at V and 4 bases at J, with 8 bases between the two ends. As DNA, the CDR3 is TGTGCCTGGAGTCCCTGGGGAGAGACCCAGTACTTC. Its protein is CAWSPWGETQYF.

This clone came up a few times. This chain connects TRBV19 to TRBJ1-1; 10 nucleotides match TRBD1. V lost 6 bases, J lost 2 bases, and 6 bases stayed unmatched. The CDR3 consists of 15 residues. Germline V gives CDR1 LNHDA, CDR2 SQIVND (reference sequence). The CDR3 DNA reads as TGTGCCAGTAGGACCGGGACAGGGGTCAACACTGAAGCTTTCTTT. It translates to CASRTGTGVNTEAFF.

The chain has TRBV4-3 and TRBJ1-1; D is ambiguous. CDR1 LGHNA and CDR2 YSLEER come from the germline V gene. V lost 1 base and J 0 bases, leaving 6 bases between the germline ends. CDR3 length: 14 amino acids. The CDR3 loop reads CASSQGRMNTEAFF. In DNA, the CDR3 is TGCGCCAGCAGCCAAGGGCGTATGAACACTGAAGCTTTCTTT.

The chain joins TRBV2 to TRBJ1-1; no clear D. The CDR3 has 15 amino acids. The V end was cut by 4 bases, the J end by 1 base, with 13 bases between. The germline gives CDR1 SNHLY, CDR2 FYNNEI. CDR3 region: CASSGTRTQNTEAFF. In DNA form, the CDR3 reads TGTGCCAGCAGTGGGACCCGGACGCAGAACACTGAAGCTTTCTTT.

This clone was seen a few times. DNA for the CDR3: TGTGCCAGCAGTTGGCGAGGTCCCACAGAGACCCAGTACTTC. This codes for CASSWRGPTETQYF. The V call is TRBV27, the J call TRBJ2-5; D is uncertain. CDR1 is MNHEY and CDR2 is SMNVEV in the germline V gene (reference sequence). The CDR3 length is 14 residues. Trimming removed 4 bases at V and 4 bases at J, with 13 bases between.

The DNA for the CDR3 is TGTGCCAGCAGTGAATTGGTATCCGGGGGTCAGCCCCAGCATTTT. Translated: CASSELVSGGQPQHF. The chain recombines TRBV2 with TRBJ1-5, with D possibly matching TRBD1 (5 bases). Germline V gene data show CDR1 as SNHLY and CDR2 as FYNNEI. The CDR3 sequence is 15 residues long. V lost 2 bases and J 6 bases, leaving 14 bases between the germline ends.

The chain combines TRBV5-6 with TRBJ2-7; no clear D gene. The germline gives CDR1 SGHDT, CDR2 YYEEEE. This CDR3 has 12 residues. Deletions cut 2 bases from V and 6 bases from J, with 9 bases between. The chain's CDR3 is CASSLVGVEQYF. Here the CDR3 DNA reads TGTGCCAGCAGCTTAGTTGGGGTCGAGCAGTACTTC.

This clone was observed once. This chain joins TRBV5-1 and TRBJ1-1; the D is unclear. Germline-derived CDR1 and CDR2 are SGHRS and YFSETQ. The CDR3 consists of 15 residues. V lost 1 base and J 1 base, leaving 11 bases between the germline ends. CDR3 protein: CASSLPLGENTEAFF. The CDR3 nucleotides are TGCGCCAGCAGCTTGCCGCTCGGGGAGAACACTGAAGCTTTCTTT.